This T cell receptor beta chain emerged from a study of T cells in Graves' hyperthyroidism and ophthalmopathy. Authors of the study amplified TCR beta CDR3 regions from RNA transcripts. HTBI primers drove first-round RT-PCR of the TCR CDR3. One entry per CDR3 protein results from TCRdb running MiXCR on the multiplex PCR reads. Of some 510,000 distinct CDR3 sequences in the sample, under 25% were seen once. This clonotype was counted at least ten times. The receptor was derived from a man aged 18-30 years with Graves' hyperthyroidism. Sequences were obtained from blood.

The CDR3 coding sequence is TGTGCCAGCTCACCAAAGGCAGCGAACACTGAAGCTTTCTTT. Encoded protein: CASSPKAANTEAFF. This chain links TRBV18 with TRBJ1-1, with D uncertain. V was shortened by 2 bases and J by 1 base, with 8 bases between the two germline ends. This CDR3 is built from 14 residues. Germline values: CDR1 KGHSH, CDR2 LQKENI.